These 24 T cell receptor beta chains share one sample of origin, sequenced in a study of cytomegalovirus exposure and HLA in healthy donors. Researchers ran the PCR with 60 Vbeta and 13 Jbeta primers. This table comes from immunoSEQ multiplex PCR, and its TCRdb copy is limited to in-frame clones, with some not included. Seen here are more than 80,000 clones, 82% observed once, and the top ten hold 1.5% to 2%. Sequencing was done on a sample of PBMCs. The receptors stem from a man aged 45 to 65 in good health and CMV-seronegative.

Remarks on this clone: In the same sample, other DNA sequences code for this CDR3. The chain is built from TRBV5-1 and TRBJ2-5, with TRBD2 matching over 9 bases. V lost 4 bases to trimming and J lost 2 bases; unmatched junction nucleotides: 6. CDR3 length: 15 residues. Germline CDR1 SGHRS, CDR2 YFSETQ. CDR3 sequence (DNA): TGCGCCAGCAGCCTGGAAGCGGGGGGACAAGAGACCCAGTACTTC. This encodes CASSLEAGGQETQYF.

The chain uses TRBV5-1 and TRBJ1-1; 11 nucleotides match TRBD1. This CDR3 is built from 18 residues. V was pared by 4 bases and J by 3 bases, with 14 bases of the junction left unmatched. Looked up from germline, CDR1 is SGHRS and CDR2 is YFSETQ. CDR3 nucleotides: TGCGCCAGCAGCAGCCGGGGACAGGGGGGTCTTTTGGACACTGAAGCTTTCTTT. Amino acid sequence: CASSSRGQGGLLDTEAFF.

V and J are TRBV19 and TRBJ2-1, with D hard to call. CDR1 LNHDA and CDR2 SQIVND come from the germline V gene (reference sequence). The CDR3 runs to 18 residues. Between the trimmed V and J ends, which lost 2 bases and 4 bases, there was a span of 21 bases. DNA of the CDR3: TGTGCCAGTAGTATACTCTTAAGAGGCCAAATTCCATACAATGAGCAGTTCTTC. Amino acids: CASSILLRGQIPYNEQFF.

The chain joins TRBV6-5 to TRBJ1-2, with TRBD1 matching 8 bases. V lost 7 bases to trimming and J lost 7 bases; unmatched junction nucleotides: 8. The CDR3 sequence is 13 residues long. Germline lookup yields CDR1 MNHEY and CDR2 SVGAGI. This CDR3 reads CASNSGQGGGYTF. The CDR3 DNA is TGTGCCAGCAATTCCGGACAGGGCGGTGGCTACACCTTC.

This clone came up a few times. The chain has TRBV2 and TRBJ2-1; 9 nucleotides match TRBD2. The CDR3 has 17 amino acids. Germline lookup yields CDR1 SNHLY and CDR2 FYNNEI. The V and J ends lost 8 bases and 10 bases, in that order; junction bases with no gene match: 21. CDR3 DNA sequence: TGTGCCAGCGGCCCCCGTAGCCCGGGACTAGCAGCTGGGGAGCAGTTCTTC. It encodes CASGPRSPGLAAGEQFF. The entire variable domain, with the rest obtained from reference TRBV2 and TRBJ2-1, is as follows: EPEVTQTPSHQVTQMGQEVILRCVPISNHLYFYWYRQILGQKVEFLVSFYNNEISEKSEIFDDQFSVERPDGSNFTLKIRSTKLEDSAMYFCASGPRSPGLAAGEQFFGPGTRLTVL.

This clone was counted a few times. CDR3 amino acids: CASSPPSGVETQYF. In DNA, the CDR3 is TGTGCCAGCAGCCCCCCGAGCGGGGTAGAGACCCAGTACTTC. The J gene is TRBJ2-5, the V gene TRBV7-2, with 7 bases fitting TRBD2. The CDR3 totals 14 residues. From germline, CDR1 is SGHTA and CDR2 FQGNSA. V gave up 5 bases and J gave up 4 bases; unmatched junction bases: 7.

The chain carries TRBV6-1 and TRBJ2-1, with D possibly matching TRBD1 (6 bases). This CDR3 region has 14 residues. Trimming removed 5 bases from V and 4 bases from J, with 12 bases in between. Germline V gene lookup returns CDR1 MNHNS and CDR2 SASEGT. CDR3: CASSSGTGYNEQFF. DNA for the CDR3: TGTGCCAGCAGTTCGGGTACAGGGTACAATGAGCAGTTCTTC.

CDR3 amino acids: CASSLWGGGADTQYF. DNA of the CDR3: TGTGCCAGCAGCTTATGGGGCGGGGGGGCAGATACGCAGTATTTT. The chain employs TRBV11-2 and TRBJ2-3; 9 bases map to TRBD2. The CDR3 has 15 amino acids. In germline, CDR1 is SGHAT, CDR2 FQNNGV. V lost 2 bases to trimming and J lost 4 bases; unmatched junction nucleotides: 4.

This clone was detected once. This rearrangement joins TRBV19 to TRBJ2-3, with 8 bases aligning to TRBD2. Looked up from germline, CDR1 is LNHDA and CDR2 is SQIVND (reference sequence). The CDR3 length is 13 residues. V was clipped by 9 bases and J by 4 bases; unmatched bases: 6. The CDR3 loop is CASRGGASDTQYF. DNA for the CDR3: TGTGCCAGCCGGGGGGGGGCTTCAGATACGCAGTATTTT.

The chain links TRBV27 to TRBJ2-1; 11 bases align to TRBD2. Germline values: CDR1 MNHEY, CDR2 SMNVEV (reference sequence). Losses at the gene ends were 4 bases for V and 5 bases for J; bases not matched to a gene: 10. The CDR3 runs 17 residues. The CDR3: CASSSLLAGGPHNEQFF. In DNA, the CDR3 is TGTGCCAGCAGTTCTCTTTTAGCGGGGGGGCCCCACAATGAGCAGTTCTTC.

Here the CDR3 reads CASADTSGVTDTQYF. In DNA form, the CDR3 reads TGTGCTAGTGCCGACACTAGCGGAGTCACAGATACGCAGTATTTT. V usage is TRBV12-5 and J usage is TRBJ2-3, with 8 positions matching TRBD2. J was trimmed by 2 bases and V by 7 bases; bases with no gene match: 8. The CDR3 extends over 15 amino acids. Per the germline V gene, CDR1 is LGHNT and CDR2 is FRNRAP.

The rearrangement joins TRBV6-1 to TRBJ1-3; D gene uncertain. The CDR3 covers 14 residues. Germline values: CDR1 MNHNS, CDR2 SASEGT. Trimming shortened V by 7 bases and J by 3 bases, and 13 bases separated the two germline ends. The CDR3 loop reads CASTFDRSGNTIYF. The DNA for the CDR3 is TGTGCCAGCACTTTTGATCGGAGTGGAAACACCATATATTTT.

The rearrangement uses TRBV16 and TRBJ1-4; D remains unclear. The CDR3 spans 13 residues. Looked up from germline, CDR1 is KGHSY and CDR2 is FQNENV. V was cut by 6 bases and J by 8 bases, with 13 bases left in between. This CDR3 is CASRIGRREKLFF. The CDR3 nucleotides read TGTGCCAGCAGAATAGGTCGGCGGGAAAAACTGTTTTTT.

The genes are TRBV28 and TRBJ2-3; 7 nucleotides align to TRBD1. Germline V gives CDR1 MDHEN, CDR2 SYDVKM. CDR3 size: 12 residues. V was clipped by 9 bases and J by 4 bases; unmatched bases: 4. CDR3 in amino acids: CASTGDSDTQYF. The CDR3, as DNA: TGTGCCAGTACAGGGGATTCAGATACGCAGTATTTT.

The chain combines TRBV29-1 with TRBJ1-3; D gene ambiguous. The CDR3 covers 13 residues. With 6 bases removed from V and 1 base from J, the gap between germline ends came to 10 bases. The germline gives CDR1 SQVTM, CDR2 ANQGSEA. The CDR3 loop reads CSVGSSSGNTIYF. The CDR3 nucleotides read TGCAGCGTGGGCAGCTCATCTGGAAACACCATATATTTT.

The genes are TRBV2 and TRBJ1-5; 7 bases are shared with TRBD1. The CDR3 has 15 residues. Germline lookup yields CDR1 SNHLY and CDR2 FYNNEI. V lost 8 bases, J lost 2 bases, and 9 bases stayed unmatched. CDR3 sequence reads: CASGGTANRNQPQHF. The CDR3 nucleotides read TGTGCCAGCGGGGGGACAGCAAATCGCAATCAGCCCCAGCATTTT.

The CDR3 protein is CASSLTRGGGTNEKLFF. The CDR3 coding sequence is TGTGCCAGCAGCTTAACAAGGGGGGGTGGGACTAATGAAAAACTGTTTTTT. V usage is TRBV7-2 and J usage is TRBJ1-4, with D maybe TRBD1 (6 bases). This CDR3 is 17 amino acids long. Between the trimmed V and J ends, which lost 2 bases and 2 bases, there was a span of 15 bases. Germline V gene data show CDR1 as SGHTA and CDR2 as FQGNSA.

This clone showed up just once. The gene calls are TRBV7-2 and TRBJ2-2; no clear D gene. The CDR3 runs 15 residues. Trimming stripped 2 bases from V and 0 bases from J, with 7 bases between. CDR1 SGHTA and CDR2 FQGNSA come from the germline V gene. The CDR3 coding sequence is TGTGCCAGCAGCTTATTCCACACGAACACCGGGGAGCTGTTTTTT. Amino acid sequence: CASSLFHTNTGELFF.

This clone was seen more than once but under ten times. CDR3 DNA: TGTGCCAGTAGTCTACAGCACTCTGGAAACACCATATATTTT. It translates to CASSLQHSGNTIYF. The J gene is TRBJ1-3, the V gene TRBV19, with no clear D. Germline V gene sequence: CDR1 LNHDA, CDR2 SQIVND (reference sequence). Trimming cost V 5 bases and J 0 bases, with 8 bases left between them. This CDR3 comprises 14 residues.

The rearrangement uses TRBV27 and TRBJ2-5; a weak D match, TRBD2 (5 bases). Germline V gives CDR1 MNHEY, CDR2 SMNVEV (reference sequence). The ends were cut back, 6 bases at V and 5 bases at J, with 13 bases in the middle. The CDR3 is 13 amino acids. The chain's CDR3 is CASRDSPWETQYF. The CDR3 bases are TGTGCCAGCAGGGACTCGCCGTGGGAGACCCAGTACTTC.

The V gene is TRBV5-1, the J gene TRBJ2-3, with TRBD2 matching over 10 bases. CDR3 length: 15 amino acids. The germline V gene has CDR1 SGHRS and CDR2 YFSETQ. V lost 4 bases to trimming and J lost 6 bases; unmatched junction nucleotides: 8. The CDR3 nucleotides are TGCGCCAGCAGCCCAGAACTAGCGGGGAGGGATACGCAGTATTTT. Residues: CASSPELAGRDTQYF.

The CDR3 reads CASSLVTGHTDTQYF. The CDR3 coding sequence is TGTGCCAGCAGCTTAGTGACAGGACACACAGATACGCAGTATTTT. The rearrangement uses TRBV7-2 and TRBJ2-3, with D perhaps TRBD1 (6 bases). V gave up 1 base and J gave up 2 bases, with 10 bases separating them. CDR3 length equals 15 residues. The germline CDR1 and CDR2 sequences are SGHTA and FQGNSA.

V gene TRBV28 combines with J gene TRBJ1-5; possible D gene TRBD1, 5 bases. Germline V lookup: CDR1 MDHEN, CDR2 SYDVKM. This CDR3 comprises 12 residues. Deletions cut 7 bases from V and 7 bases from J, with 11 bases between. The CDR3 sequence is CASTWGGQPQHF. The CDR3, as DNA: TGTGCCAGCACCTGGGGGGGACAGCCCCAGCATTTT. The full variable domain, rest sourced from reference TRBV28 and TRBJ1-5, is DVKVTQSSRYLVKRTGEKVFLECVQDMDHENMFWYRQDPGLGLRLIYFSYDVKMKEKGDIPEGYSVSREKKERFSLILESASTNQTSMYLCASTWGGQPQHFGDGTRLSIL.

This clone has more than one count but fewer than ten. The rearrangement uses TRBV7-9 and TRBJ2-6, with D perhaps matching TRBD2 (6 bases). Germline-derived CDR1 and CDR2 are SEHNR and FQNEAQ (reference sequence). Trimming took 5 bases from V and 4 from J, leaving 12 bases between them. The CDR3 totals 15 residues. CDR3 DNA sequence: TGTGCCAGCAGCCCGCGGAGGGCGGGGGCCAACGTCCTGACTTTC. It specifies CASSPRRAGANVLTF.